The 12 T cell receptor beta chains below all came from one sample that was sequenced in a study of CD8 T cells in Susac syndrome. Reverse transcription of roughly 0.5 to 1 ug RNA was carried out with random hexamers. TCRdb passed the immunoSEQ multiplex PCR reads through MiXCR, listing each CDR3 protein once. This table holds roughly 200,000 distinct CDR3 sequences, 85% to 95% found once. Sequencing was done on a sample of CD4+ T cells from PBMCs. The receptors were gathered from a human donor with Susac syndrome.

The V call is TRBV20-1, the J call TRBJ1-5; 8 positions agree with TRBD1. The CDR3 covers 15 residues. V dropped 4 bases and J dropped 5; count of bases not matched to a gene: 10. Germline values: CDR1 DFQATT, CDR2 SNEGSKA (reference sequence). In DNA form, the CDR3 reads TGCAGTGCTAATCCGGACAGGGAGAGGTATCAGCCCCAGCATTTT. Protein sequence: CSANPDRERYQPQHF.

The genes are TRBV12-3 or TRBV12-4 and TRBJ2-7; 7 bases match TRBD1. Trimming cost V 6 bases and J 3 bases; bases outside gene matches: 14. CDR3 size: 16 residues. CDR3 sequence reads: CASSYRRQGRNYEQYF. CDR3 in DNA: TGTGCCAGCAGCTATAGACGACAGGGCAGAAACTACGAGCAGTACTTC.

The chain uses TRBV27 and TRBJ2-1, with 11 bases matching TRBD2. Germline V gene sequence: CDR1 MNHEY, CDR2 SMNVEV (reference sequence). This CDR3 is 16 amino acids long. With V trimmed by 8 bases and J by 2 bases, 8 bases remained unmatched. CDR3 DNA: TGTGCCAGCGGACTAGCGGGTAAGGTGACCTACAATGAGCAGTTCTTC. Translated, it gives CASGLAGKVTYNEQFF.

This clonotype was observed a few times. V gene TRBV18 combines with J gene TRBJ2-5; D call uncertain. Germline values: CDR1 KGHSH, CDR2 LQKENI. Trimming took off 0 bases at V and 2 bases at J, with 4 bases between the two ends. This CDR3 has 13 residues. The CDR3 sequence: CASSPPGQETQYF. The CDR3 DNA sequence: TGTGCCAGCTCACCACCCGGTCAAGAGACCCAGTACTTC.

The J gene is TRBJ1-2, the V gene TRBV20-1; 8 positions match TRBD1. The V segment lost 5 bases and the J segment 0 bases; nucleotides outside the gene matches: 2. The CDR3 runs to 13 residues. The germline V gene has CDR1 DFQATT and CDR2 SNEGSKA (reference sequence). The CDR3 nucleotides are TGCAGTGCTTCGGACAGGGCTAACTATGGCTACACCTTC. Translated: CSASDRANYGYTF.

CDR3: CRAGRENIQYF. The CDR3 bases are TGCAGAGCGGGGAGGGAAAACATTCAGTACTTC. This rearrangement joins TRBV20-1 to TRBJ2-4; 7 bases are a match to TRBD2. The CDR3 is 11 residues long. Germline lookup yields CDR1 DFQATT and CDR2 SNEGSKA (reference sequence).

CDR3 in amino acids: CAGARGADGANVLTF. CDR3 nucleotide sequence: TGTGCCGGAGCACGGGGGGCTGATGGGGCCAACGTCCTGACTTTC. V gene TRBV2 combines with J gene TRBJ2-6; weak D call: TRBD2 (7 bases). The germline CDR1 and CDR2 sequences are SNHLY and FYNNEI. V lost 11 bases, J lost 3 bases, and 17 bases lay in between. The CDR3 sequence is 15 residues long.

The chain couples TRBV29-1 to TRBJ2-1, with D possibly being TRBD1 or TRBD2 (6 bases each). The germline V gene has CDR1 SQVTM and CDR2 ANQGSEA. The CDR3 length is 13 residues. V dropped 6 bases and J dropped 7 bases, with 16 bases sitting between them. This chain's CDR3 is CSVNQGGRNEQFF. Written as DNA, the CDR3 is TGCAGCGTGAACCAAGGGGGGAGGAATGAGCAGTTCTTC.

The rearrangement links TRBV5-4 to TRBJ2-4; maybe TRBD1 (6 bases). Germline V gene lookup returns CDR1 SGHNT and CDR2 YYREEE (reference sequence). The length of the CDR3 is 15 residues. The germline V and J ends were trimmed by 4 bases and 6 bases, with 17 bases remaining between them. The CDR3 nucleotides are TGTGCCAGCAGCCGGGACAAGGGTGGGGGAAACATTCAGTACTTC. It encodes CASSRDKGGGNIQYF.

Comment on this clonotype: The junction and the germline gene differ at one end; a read error may be behind it. The chain uses TRBV30 and TRBJ1-5, with 8 positions matching TRBD1. The CDR3 covers 13 residues. Germline V lookup: CDR1 GTSNPN, CDR2 SVGIG (reference sequence). The DNA for the CDR3 is TGTGCCTGGGGGACAGGTCACAATCAGCCCCAGCTTTTT. Protein sequence: CAWGTGHNQPQLF.

This clonotype was recorded once. The V gene is TRBV28, the J gene TRBJ1-2; D is possibly TRBD1 (6 bases). CDR1 is MDHEN and CDR2 is SYDVKM in the germline V gene. Trimming stripped 10 bases from V and 4 bases from J, with 10 bases between. This CDR3 is built from 11 residues. The CDR3 loop is CATRDIYGYTF. The DNA of the CDR3 is TGTGCCACCCGGGACATCTATGGCTACACCTTC.

The genes are TRBV29-1 and TRBJ2-3, with D perhaps TRBD1 (5 bases). The CDR3 has 13 residues. The germline V gene has CDR1 SQVTM and CDR2 ANQGSEA. The ends were cut back, 7 bases at V and 0 bases at J, with 11 bases in the middle. CDR3 sequence (DNA): TGCAGCGCGGACACCCTCAGCACAGATACGCAGTATTTT. Translated: CSADTLSTDTQYF.